This T cell receptor beta chain was documented in a study of T cell changes during pregnancy in multiple sclerosis. Data came from immunoSEQ multiplex PCR; TCRdb stores just in-frame clones and leaves some out. The profile covers 50,000 or so clones, with approximately 92% appearing a single time and 0.2% to 0.3% taken by the ten largest. V lost 1 base and J lost 0, with 9 bases in between. The CDR3 contains 15 residues. Germline-derived CDR1 and CDR2 are MGHRA and YSYEKL. The clonotype originates from a female donor with multiple sclerosis, enrolled in a pregnancy study. The input for sequencing was CD4+ T cells from peripheral blood mononuclear cells, taken in the third trimester of pregnancy. The rearrangement links TRBV4-1 to TRBJ1-1; D uncertain. The CDR3 sequence is CASSQGGSLNTEAFF. The CDR3 DNA follows: TGCGCCAGCAGCCAAGGAGGAAGTCTGAACACTGAAGCTTTCTTT.